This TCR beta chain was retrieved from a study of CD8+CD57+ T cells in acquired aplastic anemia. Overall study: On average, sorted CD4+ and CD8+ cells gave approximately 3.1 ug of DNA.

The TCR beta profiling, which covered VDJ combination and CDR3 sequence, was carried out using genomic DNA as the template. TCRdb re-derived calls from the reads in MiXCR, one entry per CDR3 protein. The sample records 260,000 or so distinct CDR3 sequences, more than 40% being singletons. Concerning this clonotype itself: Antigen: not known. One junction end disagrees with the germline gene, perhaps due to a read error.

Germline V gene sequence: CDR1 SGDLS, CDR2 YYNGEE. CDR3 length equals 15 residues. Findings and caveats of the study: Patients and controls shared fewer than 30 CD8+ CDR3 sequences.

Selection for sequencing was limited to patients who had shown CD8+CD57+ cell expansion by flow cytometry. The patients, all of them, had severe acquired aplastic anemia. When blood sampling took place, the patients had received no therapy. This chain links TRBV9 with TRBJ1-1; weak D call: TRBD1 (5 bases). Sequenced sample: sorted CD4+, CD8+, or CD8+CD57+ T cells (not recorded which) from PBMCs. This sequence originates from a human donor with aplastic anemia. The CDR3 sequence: CASRRAGSMNTEALF. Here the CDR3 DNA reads TGCGCCAGCAGGAGGGCAGGGTCCATGAACACTGAAGCTCTCTTT.